The rows below give T cell receptor beta chains drawn from one sample of a study of blood T cell repertoires in COVID-19. Here immunoSEQ multiplex PCR was the method, and the copy in TCRdb shows in-frame clones only, minus some. The repertoire holds 300,000 to 400,000 clones, with around 90% as singletons. The sample was peripheral blood. These receptors came from a human donor in a cohort sampled during active COVID-19. Both conserved end residues are part of each CDR3. A D gene is named only where the DNA matches it firmly. Clone size is stated in some rows and not others, as once, few, many or a class when expanded.

d_gene: TRBD2
v_gene: TRBV30
j_gene: TRBJ2-5
abundance: -
CDR3aa: CAWSWGRLAGGQTQYF
CDR3nt: TGTGCCTGGAGTTGGGGGAGACTAGCGGGGGGACAGACCCAGTACTTC

d_gene: -
v_gene: TRBV28
j_gene: TRBJ1-4
abundance: -
CDR3aa: CASSLSGYNEKLFF
CDR3nt: TGTGCCAGCAGTTTGTCCGGGTATAATGAAAAACTGTTTTTT

d_gene: -
v_gene: TRBV11-3
j_gene: TRBJ2-1
abundance: -
CDR3aa: CASSSGPGNEQFF
CDR3nt: TGTGCCAGCAGCTCCGGGCCGGGGAATGAGCAGTTCTTC

d_gene: TRBD1
v_gene: TRBV19
j_gene: TRBJ1-2
abundance: -
CDR3aa: CASSSTGGNYGYTF
CDR3nt: TGTGCCAGTAGTTCTACAGGGGGGAACTATGGCTACACCTTC

d_gene: TRBD1
v_gene: TRBV2
j_gene: TRBJ2-1
abundance: -
CDR3aa: CASSRDRAEQFF
CDR3nt: TGTGCCAGCTCACGGGACAGGGCTGAGCAGTTCTTC

d_gene: -
v_gene: TRBV10-3
j_gene: TRBJ2-7
abundance: -
CDR3aa: CAISKGDYEQYF
CDR3nt: TGTGCCATCTCCAAAGGGGACTACGAGCAGTACTTC

d_gene: TRBD2
v_gene: TRBV4-1
j_gene: TRBJ2-3
abundance: -
CDR3aa: CASSQLGLAVPDTQYF
CDR3nt: TGCGCCAGCAGCCAACTGGGACTAGCGGTGCCAGATACGCAGTATTTT

d_gene: -
v_gene: TRBV4-1
j_gene: TRBJ1-2
abundance: -
CDR3aa: CASSPAGGAHGYTF
CDR3nt: TGCGCCAGCAGCCCTGCTGGGGGGGCGCATGGCTACACCTTC

d_gene: TRBD1
v_gene: TRBV28
j_gene: TRBJ2-1
abundance: -
CDR3aa: CASSVIQGVNEQFF
CDR3nt: TGTGCCAGCAGTGTCATCCAGGGGGTGAATGAGCAGTTCTTC

d_gene: -
v_gene: TRBV5-6
j_gene: TRBJ2-1
abundance: -
CDR3aa: CASSPPSLSYNEQFF
CDR3nt: TGTGCCAGCAGCCCCCCCTCACTTTCCTACAATGAGCAGTTCTTC

d_gene: TRBD1
v_gene: TRBV19
j_gene: TRBJ1-5
abundance: -
CDR3aa: CASSRILGTGVDQPQHF
CDR3nt: TGTGCCAGTAGCCGAATACTGGGGACAGGGGTGGATCAGCCCCAGCATTTT

d_gene: TRBD2
v_gene: TRBV11-2
j_gene: TRBJ2-1
abundance: once
CDR3aa: CASSWGAGGSYNEQFF
CDR3nt: TGTGCCAGCAGCTGGGGAGCGGGGGGTTCCTACAATGAGCAGTTCTTC

d_gene: -
v_gene: TRBV4-1
j_gene: TRBJ2-7
abundance: -
CDR3aa: CASSQRTFSYEQYF
CDR3nt: TGCGCCAGCAGCCAAAGGACTTTCTCTTACGAGCAGTACTTC

d_gene: -
v_gene: TRBV30
j_gene: TRBJ2-2
abundance: -
CDR3aa: CAWSVPITGNTGELFF
CDR3nt: TGTGCCTGGAGTGTACCTATCACGGGGAACACCGGGGAGCTGTTTTTT

d_gene: -
v_gene: TRBV28
j_gene: TRBJ1-1
abundance: -
CDR3aa: CASSSSTSHFTEAFF
CDR3nt: TGTGCCAGCAGTTCCTCGACAAGTCATTTCACTGAAGCTTTCTTT

d_gene: -
v_gene: TRBV30
j_gene: TRBJ1-2
abundance: -
CDR3aa: CAWSSAYSYTF
CDR3nt: TGTGCCTGGAGTTCCGCCTATAGCTACACCTTC

d_gene: -
v_gene: TRBV6-5
j_gene: TRBJ2-1
abundance: -
CDR3aa: CASRATLISYNEQFF
CDR3nt: TGTGCCAGCAGAGCTACACTAATTTCCTACAATGAGCAGTTCTTC

d_gene: -
v_gene: TRBV27
j_gene: TRBJ2-7
abundance: few
CDR3aa: CASSPAGWEYEQYF
CDR3nt: TGTGCCAGCAGCCCGGCGGGATGGGAGTACGAGCAGTACTTC

d_gene: TRBD2
v_gene: TRBV7-9
j_gene: TRBJ2-7
abundance: -
CDR3aa: CASSPGTSGSLHEQYF
CDR3nt: TGTGCCAGCAGCCCAGGGACTAGCGGGAGTCTCCACGAGCAGTACTTC

d_gene: -
v_gene: TRBV28
j_gene: TRBJ2-3
abundance: once
CDR3aa: CASTPVSRADTQYF
CDR3nt: TGTGCCAGCACCCCTGTCTCGCGGGCAGATACGCAGTATTTT

d_gene: -
v_gene: TRBV27
j_gene: TRBJ2-1
abundance: -
CDR3aa: CASRPTRYNEQFF
CDR3nt: TGTGCCAGCAGACCGACTAGATATAATGAGCAGTTCTTC

d_gene: -
v_gene: TRBV9
j_gene: TRBJ2-1
abundance: -
CDR3aa: CASSPWRALYNEQFF
CDR3nt: TGTGCCAGCAGCCCTTGGCGGGCCCTATACAATGAGCAGTTCTTC

d_gene: TRBD2
v_gene: TRBV4-2
j_gene: TRBJ2-1
abundance: few
CDR3aa: CASSQERRGRVYNEQFF
CDR3nt: TGTGCCAGCAGCCAAGAAAGACGCGGGAGGGTCTACAATGAGCAGTTCTTC

d_gene: TRBD2
v_gene: TRBV6-5
j_gene: TRBJ2-1
abundance: -
CDR3aa: CASSRGLAGNEQFF
CDR3nt: TGTGCCAGCAGCAGAGGACTAGCGGGCAATGAGCAGTTCTTC

d_gene: TRBD1
v_gene: TRBV19
j_gene: TRBJ1-4
abundance: -
CDR3aa: CASSILGQGGEKLFF
CDR3nt: TGTGCCAGTAGTATACTGGGACAGGGAGGTGAAAAACTGTTTTTT

d_gene: TRBD1
v_gene: TRBV7-2
j_gene: TRBJ2-7
abundance: -
CDR3aa: CASSLTGELDEQYF
CDR3nt: TGTGCCAGCAGCTTGACAGGGGAGCTGGACGAGCAGTACTTC

d_gene: TRBD2
v_gene: TRBV19
j_gene: TRBJ2-1
abundance: -
CDR3aa: CASSLLAGGQVEQFF
CDR3nt: TGTGCCAGTAGTCTTCTAGCGGGGGGGCAGGTTGAGCAGTTCTTC

d_gene: -
v_gene: TRBV5-1
j_gene: TRBJ2-4
abundance: -
CDR3aa: CASSELQGKQNIQYF
CDR3nt: TGCGCCAGCAGCGAGTTACAGGGAAAACAAAACATTCAGTACTTC

d_gene: TRBD2
v_gene: TRBV6-5
j_gene: TRBJ2-2
abundance: -
CDR3aa: CASSSISGGFSGELFF
CDR3nt: TGTGCCAGCAGTTCAATTAGCGGGGGGTTTTCCGGGGAGCTGTTTTTT

d_gene: -
v_gene: TRBV19
j_gene: TRBJ2-7
abundance: -
CDR3aa: CASSISSSGGEQYF
CDR3nt: TGTGCCAGTAGTATCTCCTCATCAGGAGGCGAGCAGTACTTC

d_gene: TRBD1
v_gene: TRBV19
j_gene: TRBJ2-7
abundance: -
CDR3aa: CASSMTGGYEQYF
CDR3nt: TGTGCCAGTAGTATGACAGGGGGCTACGAGCAGTACTTC

d_gene: TRBD1
v_gene: TRBV6-6
j_gene: TRBJ1-4
abundance: -
CDR3aa: CASSYRGQGYEKLFF
CDR3nt: TGTGCCAGCAGTTACAGGGGACAGGGTTACGAAAAACTGTTTTTT

d_gene: TRBD2
v_gene: TRBV2
j_gene: TRBJ2-7
abundance: -
CDR3aa: CASRPGLASYEQYF
CDR3nt: TGTGCCAGCAGGCCGGGACTAGCCTCCTACGAGCAGTACTTC

d_gene: -
v_gene: TRBV9
j_gene: TRBJ1-3
abundance: -
CDR3aa: CASSPRGGDSGNTIYF
CDR3nt: TGTGCCAGCAGCCCGCGCGGCGGAGACTCTGGAAACACCATATATTTT

d_gene: TRBD2
v_gene: TRBV9
j_gene: TRBJ2-3
abundance: -
CDR3aa: CASSVSGLAGTDTQYF
CDR3nt: TGTGCCAGCAGCGTCTCGGGACTAGCGGGGACAGATACGCAGTATTTT

d_gene: TRBD1
v_gene: TRBV18
j_gene: TRBJ2-1
abundance: -
CDR3aa: CASSPDRAGVNEQFF
CDR3nt: TGTGCCAGCTCACCCGACAGGGCTGGGGTCAATGAGCAGTTCTTC

d_gene: -
v_gene: TRBV4-2
j_gene: TRBJ1-2
abundance: -
CDR3aa: CASSQDMGANYGYTF
CDR3nt: TGTGCCAGCAGCCAAGATATGGGAGCTAACTATGGCTACACCTTC

d_gene: -
v_gene: TRBV11-2
j_gene: TRBJ2-7
abundance: few
CDR3aa: CASSPSYSLAGSYEQYF
CDR3nt: TGTGCCAGCAGCCCTTCCTACTCACTCGCGGGGTCCTACGAGCAGTACTTC

d_gene: TRBD2
v_gene: TRBV5-4
j_gene: TRBJ2-5
abundance: -
CDR3aa: CASSPYSGSDETQYF
CDR3nt: TGTGCCAGCAGCCCCTATAGCGGGAGTGACGAGACCCAGTACTTC

d_gene: -
v_gene: TRBV13
j_gene: TRBJ2-2
abundance: -
CDR3aa: CASSRGGGFGGGELFF
CDR3nt: TGTGCCAGCAGCCGCGGTGGGGGGTTCGGCGGAGGGGAGCTGTTTTTT

d_gene: -
v_gene: TRBV29-1
j_gene: TRBJ2-1
abundance: -
CDR3aa: CSVPPAGPNEQFF
CDR3nt: TGCAGCGTCCCTCCGGCGGGGCCCAATGAGCAGTTCTTC

d_gene: -
v_gene: TRBV7-9
j_gene: TRBJ2-2
abundance: -
CDR3aa: CASRQNRPVEAGELFF
CDR3nt: TGTGCCAGCAGGCAGAACAGGCCCGTGGAAGCCGGGGAGCTGTTTTTT

d_gene: TRBD2
v_gene: TRBV4-2
j_gene: TRBJ2-2
abundance: -
CDR3aa: CASSPSGGPYTGELFF
CDR3nt: TGTGCCAGCAGCCCTAGCGGGGGGCCCTACACCGGGGAGCTGTTTTTT

d_gene: TRBD1
v_gene: TRBV4-1
j_gene: TRBJ1-1
abundance: -
CDR3aa: CASSQGPTGMNTEAFF
CDR3nt: TGCGCCAGCAGCCAAGGCCCGACAGGGATGAACACTGAAGCTTTCTTT

d_gene: TRBD1
v_gene: TRBV7-3
j_gene: TRBJ2-7
abundance: -
CDR3aa: CASSQTGTGGEQYF
CDR3nt: TGTGCCAGCAGCCAGACCGGGACAGGGGGCGAGCAGTACTTC

d_gene: -
v_gene: TRBV19
j_gene: TRBJ1-5
abundance: -
CDR3aa: CASMRNPASNQPQHF
CDR3nt: TGTGCCAGTATGCGGAATCCGGCGAGCAATCAGCCCCAGCATTTT

d_gene: TRBD2
v_gene: TRBV9
j_gene: TRBJ2-2
abundance: -
CDR3aa: CASSSSRGLAGASTGELFF
CDR3nt: TGTGCCAGCAGCAGTTCCCGGGGGCTAGCGGGAGCTAGCACCGGGGAGCTGTTTTTT

d_gene: -
v_gene: TRBV19
j_gene: TRBJ2-1
abundance: -
CDR3aa: CASSISGGNYNEQFF
CDR3nt: TGTGCCAGTAGTATATCAGGCGGGAACTACAATGAGCAGTTCTTC

d_gene: -
v_gene: TRBV7-3
j_gene: TRBJ2-1
abundance: -
CDR3aa: CASSLSESSYNEQFF
CDR3nt: TGTGCCAGCAGCTTAAGCGAGAGCTCCTACAATGAGCAGTTCTTC

d_gene: -
v_gene: TRBV29-1
j_gene: TRBJ2-1
abundance: once
CDR3aa: CSVVRDTFEQFF
CDR3nt: TGCAGCGTTGTCCGGGACACCTTTGAGCAGTTCTTC

d_gene: -
v_gene: TRBV29-1
j_gene: TRBJ2-3
abundance: -
CDR3aa: CSVDSDSTDTQYF
CDR3nt: TGCAGCGTGGACAGTGATAGCACAGATACGCAGTATTTT

d_gene: -
v_gene: TRBV11-3
j_gene: TRBJ2-1
abundance: -
CDR3aa: CASSFERGGEQFF
CDR3nt: TGTGCCAGCAGCTTTGAAAGGGGAGGTGAGCAGTTCTTC

d_gene: -
v_gene: TRBV7-9
j_gene: TRBJ2-5
abundance: -
CDR3aa: CASSTSTVQETQYF
CDR3nt: TGTGCCAGCAGCACCTCGACAGTCCAAGAGACCCAGTACTTC

d_gene: TRBD1
v_gene: TRBV5-1
j_gene: TRBJ2-5
abundance: -
CDR3aa: CASSRDRGREETQYF
CDR3nt: TGCGCCAGCAGTCGAGACAGGGGTAGAGAAGAGACCCAGTACTTC